These 31 T cell receptor beta chains originate from one sample sequenced in a study of T cell responses to AZD1222 COVID-19 vaccine. Assay used: immunoSEQ multiplex PCR; TCRdb lists only in-frame clones, some missing. The sample shows about 67,000 clones, around four fifths of them seen only once. Sequenced here: peripheral blood, sampled 28 days after the second AZD1222 dose. The origin of the receptors is an adult who received the AZD1222 COVID-19 vaccine.

V is TRBV2 and J is TRBJ2-7; possible D gene TRBD1, 6 bases. The CDR3 consists of 13 residues. V lost 4 bases to trimming and J lost 6 bases, with 13 bases between them. The V gene's germline CDR1 is SNHLY and CDR2 FYNNEI. The CDR3 region is CASSAQTGTEQYF. CDR3 in DNA: TGTGCCAGCAGTGCCCAAACAGGGACCGAGCAGTACTTC.

The chain employs TRBV7-4 and TRBJ2-5; 11 nucleotides line up with TRBD1. The V gene's germline CDR1 is SGHVT and CDR2 SQSDAQ. This CDR3 region has 16 residues. After removal of 4 bases from V and 5 bases from J, the junction contained 9 bases not matched to a gene. This chain's CDR3 is CASSSVWTGGCETQYF. In DNA, the CDR3 is TGTGCCAGCAGCTCGGTGTGGACAGGGGGCTGCGAGACCCAGTACTTC. The variable domain in full, completed from reference TRBV7-4 and TRBJ2-5, reads GAGVSQSPRYKVAKRGRDVALRCDSISGHVTLYWYRQTLGQGSEVLTYSQSDAQRDKSGRPSGRFSAERPERSVSTLKIQRTEQGDSAVYLCASSSVWTGGCETQYFGPGTRLLVL.

The rearrangement links TRBV27 to TRBJ2-3, with D possibly matching TRBD2 (5 bases). This CDR3 spans 17 amino acids. Between the trimmed V and J ends, which lost 5 bases and 0 bases, there was a span of 18 bases. The germline gives CDR1 MNHEY, CDR2 SMNVEV (reference sequence). CDR3 in DNA: TGTGCCAGCAGTCCCTGGACTGCCTCCGCTAGCACAGATACGCAGTATTTT. Protein sequence: CASSPWTASASTDTQYF.

Note on this clone: Other DNA variants within this sample encode the same CDR3. The genes are TRBV6-1 and TRBJ1-6; D is ambiguous. Germline V lookup: CDR1 MNHNS, CDR2 SASEGT. Trimming left V 3 bases short and J 7 bases short, with 7 bases between. The CDR3 sequence is 13 residues long. CDR3 loop: CASSEGYNSPLHF. The DNA of the CDR3 is TGTGCCAGCAGTGAGGGTTACAATTCACCCCTCCACTTT.

The genes are TRBV7-9 and TRBJ1-2; no clear D gene. Trimming shortened V by 4 bases and J by 5 bases, and 5 bases separated the two germline ends. Germline V gene sequence: CDR1 SEHNR, CDR2 FQNEAQ (reference sequence). The CDR3 consists of 11 residues. The CDR3 nucleotides read TGTGCCAGCAGCTCCATTTATGGCTACACCTTC. Residues: CASSSIYGYTF.

The V gene is TRBV5-1, the J gene TRBJ2-7; D gene unclear. The V gene lost 5 bases and the J gene lost 1 base, with 10 bases spanning the gap. CDR1 SGHRS and CDR2 YFSETQ come from the germline V gene. The CDR3 extends over 13 amino acids. The CDR3 coding sequence is TGCGCCAGCAGGGCGGATGTGTCCTACGAGCAGTACTTC. This codes for CASRADVSYEQYF.

This chain joins TRBV4-2 and TRBJ2-1; a possible D gene is TRBD2 (6 bases). The CDR3 has 17 residues. V was cut by 0 bases and J by 9 bases, with 21 bases left in between. Germline assignment: CDR1 LGHNA and CDR2 YNFKEQ. In DNA form, the CDR3 reads TGTGCCAGCAGCCAAGAAACGGAGGGCTACCTGGGAACTGAGCAGTTCTTC. Its translation is CASSQETEGYLGTEQFF.

J is TRBJ2-1 and V is TRBV29-1; 7 positions agree with TRBD1. The V gene's germline CDR1 is SQVTM and CDR2 ANQGSEA. CDR3 length: 14 amino acids. V gave up 1 base and J gave up 4 bases; unmatched junction bases: 4. CDR3 sequence: CSVEGQGVYNEQFF. The DNA of the CDR3 is TGCAGCGTTGAAGGACAGGGTGTTTACAATGAGCAGTTCTTC.

This sequence joins TRBV7-2 and TRBJ2-7; the D gene is possibly TRBD1 (5 bases). The CDR3 runs to 13 residues. Germline values: CDR1 SGHTA, CDR2 FQGNSA. Trimming removed 4 bases from V and 3 bases from J, with 10 bases in between. The chain's CDR3 is CASSSRVGYEQYF. The CDR3 bases are TGTGCCAGCAGCTCCAGGGTGGGCTACGAGCAGTACTTC.

The sample holds a few counts of this clone. The V gene is TRBV6-5, the J gene TRBJ1-2; the D is unclear. V lost 2 bases to trimming and J lost 6 bases, with 16 bases between them. CDR1 and CDR2 (germline): MNHEY, SVGAGI. This CDR3 has 15 amino acids. In nucleotides, the CDR3 is TGTGCCAGCAGTTACGACTCTTGGGGTCAAGATGGCTACACCTTC. Protein product: CASSYDSWGQDGYTF.

The chain employs TRBV18 and TRBJ2-7, with D possibly matching TRBD2 (6 bases). The CDR3 runs to 14 residues. Germline lookup yields CDR1 KGHSH and CDR2 LQKENI. V dropped 6 bases and J dropped 3 bases, with 15 bases sitting between them. This chain's CDR3 is CASSPSGGDYEQYF. In DNA form, the CDR3 reads TGTGCCAGCTCCCCGAGTGGCGGGGACTACGAGCAGTACTTC.

The chain is built from TRBV28 and TRBJ2-7; perhaps TRBD2 as D (5 bases). Trimming left V 5 bases short and J 4 bases short, with 6 bases between. Germline V lookup: CDR1 MDHEN, CDR2 SYDVKM. The CDR3 totals 11 residues. The CDR3, as DNA: TGTGCCAGCAGTCCGGGGTACGAGCAGTACTTC. It translates to CASSPGYEQYF.

The chain links TRBV6-7 to TRBJ2-5; no clear D gene. TRBV6-7 is an open reading frame whose function is uncertain. V dropped 2 bases and J dropped 0 bases, with 7 bases sitting between them. The CDR3 is 14 residues long. The DNA for the CDR3 is TGTGCCAGCAGTTACGTCTCATACCAAGAGACCCAGTACTTC. It translates to CASSYVSYQETQYF.

The sample holds one count of this clone. This chain connects TRBV3-1 (or the pseudogene TRBV3-2) to TRBJ2-7; 8 positions match TRBD2. The CDR3 is 15 residues long. V lost 4 bases and J lost 6; bases outside the gene matches: 11. Per germline, CDR1 LGHDT and CDR2 YNNKEL (reference sequence). CDR3: CASSLIPGGAGEQYF. The CDR3 nucleotides read TGTGCCAGCAGCCTAATACCCGGGGGGGCCGGCGAGCAGTACTTC.

V is TRBV5-6 and J is TRBJ2-3; no clear D gene. V was trimmed by 4 bases and J by 4 bases, leaving 13 bases between them. Per the germline V gene, CDR1 is SGHDT and CDR2 is YYEEEE. This CDR3 contains 14 residues. In DNA, the CDR3 is TGTGCCAGCAGCCCAGACCCATCCCCAGATACGCAGTATTTT. This encodes CASSPDPSPDTQYF. The whole variable domain, filled in from reference TRBV5-6 and TRBJ2-3, reads DAGVTQSPTHLIKTRGQQVTLRCSPKSGHDTVSWYQQALGQGPQFIFQYYEEEERQRGNFPDRFSGHQFPNYSSELNVNALLLGDSALYLCASSPDPSPDTQYFGPGTRLTVL.

V is TRBV27 and J is TRBJ2-1, with D perhaps matching TRBD1 or TRBD2 (5 bases each). V shed 5 bases and J shed 5 bases, with 13 bases lying between them. This CDR3 contains 14 residues. Germline V gene lookup returns CDR1 MNHEY and CDR2 SMNVEV (reference sequence). CDR3 in DNA: TGTGCCAGCAGTCCCCGGGACGGCCACAATGAGCAGTTCTTC. Amino acids: CASSPRDGHNEQFF.

This rearrangement joins TRBV6-2 or TRBV6-3 to TRBJ1-6, with D perhaps TRBD1 (6 bases). V lost 0 bases to trimming and J lost 10 bases, with 10 bases between them. From germline, CDR1 is MNHEY and CDR2 SVGEGT. This CDR3 is built from 14 residues. The CDR3 sequence is CASSYSGGQSPLHF. The CDR3 coding sequence is TGTGCCAGCAGTTACTCAGGGGGACAATCACCCCTCCACTTT.

The CDR3 sequence is CASSLKGQSNEKLFF. Written as DNA, the CDR3 is TGTGCCAGTAGTCTTAAGGGACAGTCTAATGAAAAACTGTTTTTT. The chain recombines TRBV19 with TRBJ1-4, with TRBD1 matching 7 bases. V dropped 5 bases and J dropped 3; count of bases not matched to a gene: 6. This CDR3 is 15 amino acids long. From germline, CDR1 is LNHDA and CDR2 SQIVND (reference sequence).

The rearrangement joins TRBV6-2 or TRBV6-3 to TRBJ1-2, with a tentative D call TRBD1 (5 bases). Germline lookup yields CDR1 MNHEY and CDR2 SVGEGT. CDR3 length: 13 residues. V gave up 5 bases and J gave up 6 bases, with 13 bases separating them. CDR3 in DNA: TGTGCCAGCAGTAACGGGGCTCGCAATGGCTACACCTTC. Protein product: CASSNGARNGYTF.

The CDR3 loop reads CASSPRLGAARGTDTQYF. DNA for the CDR3: TGTGCCAGCAGCCCAAGACTTGGGGCCGCCCGTGGCACAGATACGCAGTATTTT. This sequence joins TRBV7-9 and TRBJ2-3; the D gene is possibly TRBD1 (5 bases). V lost 5 bases and J 1 base, leaving 22 bases between the germline ends. In germline, CDR1 is SEHNR, CDR2 FQNEAQ (reference sequence). The CDR3 has 18 residues. Drawing the rest from reference TRBV7-9 and TRBJ2-3, the complete variable domain is DTGVSQNPRHKITKRGQNVTFRCDPISEHNRLYWYRQTLGQGPEFLTYFQNEAQLEKSRLLSDRFSAERPKGSFSTLEIQRTEQGDSAMYLCASSPRLGAARGTDTQYFGPGTRLTVL.

The chain employs TRBV15 and TRBJ1-1; D ambiguous. V was clipped by 1 base and J by 0 bases, with 6 bases between them. CDR1 is LNHNV, CDR2 YYDKDF, per germline (reference sequence). CDR3 size: 14 residues. CDR3 residues: CATSRGQVNTEAFF. The CDR3 DNA sequence: TGTGCCACCAGCAGAGGTCAGGTGAACACTGAAGCTTTCTTT.

This chain joins TRBV12-5 and TRBJ1-5, with D uncertain. This CDR3 is built from 14 residues. Trimming took 0 bases from V and 0 from J, leaving 3 bases between them. The germline V gene has CDR1 LGHNT and CDR2 FRNRAP. The CDR3, as DNA: TGTGCTAGTGGTTTGGTCCATAGCAATCAGCCCCAGCATTTT. This gives the protein CASGLVHSNQPQHF.

V is TRBV10-2 and J is TRBJ2-7, with TRBD1 identical over 9 bases. Germline V gives CDR1 WSHSY, CDR2 SAAADI. Unmatched junction bases numbered 7, after V lost 7 bases and J lost 6 bases. The CDR3 covers 13 residues. The CDR3: CASKQGARGEQYF. The CDR3 nucleotides read TGCGCCAGCAAACAGGGGGCGCGGGGCGAGCAGTACTTC.

V and J are TRBV6-2 or TRBV6-3 and TRBJ1-1; D might be TRBD1 (6 bases). Trimming removed 0 bases from V and 4 bases from J, with 15 bases in between. The CDR3 runs 16 residues. Per the germline V gene, CDR1 is MNHEY and CDR2 is SVGEGT. CDR3 in amino acids: CASSYSKGGDFTEAFF. CDR3 nucleotides: TGTGCCAGCAGTTACTCGAAGGGGGGCGATTTCACTGAAGCTTTCTTT.

The chain combines TRBV27 with TRBJ2-5; 9 nucleotides align to TRBD2. Looked up from germline, CDR1 is MNHEY and CDR2 is SMNVEV (reference sequence). The V gene end was trimmed by 2 bases and the J gene end by 1 base; junction bases not matched to a gene: 14. The CDR3 loop spans 19 amino acids. CDR3 region: CASSLGALAGGPSQETQYF. In DNA form, the CDR3 reads TGTGCCAGCAGTTTAGGGGCACTCGCGGGGGGGCCATCCCAAGAGACCCAGTACTTC.

This chain joins TRBV7-8 and TRBJ2-1; 9 positions match TRBD1. Germline V CDR1 and CDR2: SGHVS, FQNEAQ. V trimming: 1 base; J trimming: 2 bases; junction bases outside the gene matches: 3. The CDR3 is made up of 16 amino acids. CDR3 loop: CASSLVDRGTYNEQFF. The CDR3 DNA reads TGTGCCAGCAGCTTAGTTGACAGGGGGACCTACAATGAGCAGTTCTTC. Full variable domain (rest looked up from reference TRBV7-8 and TRBJ2-1): GAGVSQSPRYKVAKRGQDVALRCDPISGHVSLFWYQQALGQGPEFLTYFQNEAQLDKSGLPSDRFFAERPEGSVSTLKIQRTQQEDSAVYLCASSLVDRGTYNEQFFGPGTRLTVL.

This sequence joins TRBV5-1 and TRBJ1-3; maybe TRBD1 (5 bases). This CDR3 has 16 amino acids. CDR1 and CDR2 from the germline V gene are SGHRS and YFSETQ. Trimming left V 0 bases short and J 2 bases short, with 12 bases between. In nucleotides, the CDR3 is TGCGCCAGCAGCTTGGGGGGCTGGGTTGCTGGAAACACCATATATTTT. Residues: CASSLGGWVAGNTIYF.

V is TRBV7-9 and J is TRBJ2-7, with D perhaps assigned TRBD1 or TRBD2 (6 bases each). This CDR3 spans 15 amino acids. Germline assignment: CDR1 SEHNR and CDR2 FQNEAQ (reference sequence). The V end lost 1 base, the J end lost 3 bases, and 13 bases lay between the germline ends. The CDR3 DNA reads as TGTGCCAGCAGCTTAGAGTGGGGGGCAAGCTACGAGCAGTACTTC. Translated, it gives CASSLEWGASYEQYF.

V gene TRBV7-8 combines with J gene TRBJ2-1, with 8 bases fitting TRBD1. J gave up 7 bases and V 4 bases, and 6 bases lay outside the gene matches. Germline V gene data show CDR1 as SGHVS and CDR2 as FQNEAQ. This CDR3 is 14 amino acids long. The CDR3, as DNA: TGTGCCAGCAGCTCGGGGACAGGCGGTAATGAGCAGTTCTTC. Protein product: CASSSGTGGNEQFF.

This clone came up a few times. The chain combines TRBV4-3 with TRBJ1-2, with 9 bases fitting TRBD1. V was pared by 0 bases and J by 8 bases, with 7 bases of the junction left unmatched. The germline V gene encodes CDR1 LGHNA and CDR2 YSLEER. The length of the CDR3 is 15 residues. In DNA, the CDR3 is TGCGCCAGCAGCCAAGAGGGACAGGGAGTTTGGGGCTACACCTTC. Protein sequence: CASSQEGQGVWGYTF.

DNA of the CDR3: TGTGCCACCAGCAAGTCCCGGGACAGCTCCTACGAGCAGTACTTC. This codes for CATSKSRDSSYEQYF. V is TRBV15 and J is TRBJ2-7; 7 positions match TRBD1. In germline, CDR1 is LNHNV, CDR2 YYDKDF (reference sequence). V trimming: 4 bases; J trimming: 0 bases; junction bases outside the gene matches: 6. This CDR3 is built from 15 residues.